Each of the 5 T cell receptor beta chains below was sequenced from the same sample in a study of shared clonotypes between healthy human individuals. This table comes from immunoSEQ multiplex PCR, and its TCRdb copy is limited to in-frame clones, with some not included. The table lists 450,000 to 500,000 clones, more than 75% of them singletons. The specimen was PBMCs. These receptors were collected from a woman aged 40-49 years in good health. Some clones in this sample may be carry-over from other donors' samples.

The CDR3 loop is CASTGTAPGGEQFF. In nucleotides, the CDR3 is TGCGCCAGCACCGGGACAGCTCCGGGGGGTGAGCAGTTCTTC. J is TRBJ2-1 and V is TRBV10-1, with D perhaps assigned TRBD1 or TRBD2 (7 bases each). Per germline, CDR1 WNHNN and CDR2 SYGVQD (reference sequence). Trimming removed 7 bases at V and 9 bases at J, with 19 bases between. The length of the CDR3 is 14 residues.

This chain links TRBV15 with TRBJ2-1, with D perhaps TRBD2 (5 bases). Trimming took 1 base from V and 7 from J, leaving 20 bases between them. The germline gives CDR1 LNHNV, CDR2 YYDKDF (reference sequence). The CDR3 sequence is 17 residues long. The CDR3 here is CATSRVRGRGTGNEQFF. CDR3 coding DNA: TGTGCCACCAGCAGAGTTCGAGGACGCGGCACGGGGAATGAGCAGTTCTTC.

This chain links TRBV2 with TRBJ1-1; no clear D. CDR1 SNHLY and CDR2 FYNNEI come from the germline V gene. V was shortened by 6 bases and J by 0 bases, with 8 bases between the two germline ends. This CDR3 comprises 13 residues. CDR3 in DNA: TGTGCCAGCAGGGAGACTCTGAACACTGAAGCTTTCTTT. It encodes CASRETLNTEAFF.

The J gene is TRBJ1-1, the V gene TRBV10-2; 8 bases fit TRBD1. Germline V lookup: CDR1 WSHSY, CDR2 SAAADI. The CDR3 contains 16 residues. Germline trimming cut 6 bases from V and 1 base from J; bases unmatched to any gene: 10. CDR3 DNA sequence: TGCGCCAGCAGATTTACACAGGGGGGCGCGAACACTGAAGCTTTCTTT. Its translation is CASRFTQGGANTEAFF.

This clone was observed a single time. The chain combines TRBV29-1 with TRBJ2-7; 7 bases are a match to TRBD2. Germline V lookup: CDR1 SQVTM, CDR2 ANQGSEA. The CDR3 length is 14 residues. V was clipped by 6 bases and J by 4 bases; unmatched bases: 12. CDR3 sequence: CSVGLTGGSYEQYF. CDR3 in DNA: TGCAGCGTGGGGTTGACGGGAGGTTCATACGAGCAGTACTTC.